One and the same sample provided the 18 T cell receptor delta chains below, sequenced in a study of γδ T cells in repeated Plasmodium falciparum infection. TCRdb repeated clone calling on the multiplex PCR reads with CATT. The sample consists of about 93,000 delta-chain clones, over 0.9% of them appearing once. Bulk repertoires came from Vgamma9/Vdelta2+ or Vdelta2-negative gammadelta T cells flow-sorted from PBMC. The sample was gamma-delta T cells from blood. Receptors originate from a pool of human donors (malaria-infected and uninfected, not separated).

As concerns this clone: This DNA translates differently at residue 10 from the TCRdb protein, which is that of a much larger clone; a read error is likely, and the protein shown is the DNA's own translation. The CDR3 loop reads CACDPLRPVAGGYTDDKLIF. As DNA, the CDR3 is TGTGCCTGTGACCCCCTTCGACCCGTTGCTGGGGGATATACCGACGATAAACTCATCTTT. The chain carries TRDV2 and TRDJ1; 10 nucleotides align to TRDD3. V lost 3 bases to trimming and J lost 4 bases; unmatched junction nucleotides: 22. Germline values: CDR1 GEAIGNYY, CDR2 EKD. CDR3 length: 20 residues.

This clone occurred a few times. The protein in TCRdb stems from a much larger clone and differs at residue 10 from this DNA's translation, likely a read error; here the protein is translated from the DNA. The chain has TRDV2 and TRDJ1; the D gene is possibly TRDD3 (6 bases). TCRdb leaves out the J gene; it was filled in here by matching the DNA to germline. V lost 0 bases and J 2 bases, leaving 21 bases between the germline ends. CDR1 and CDR2 (germline): GEAIGNYY, EKD. This CDR3 is 18 amino acids long. CDR3 bases: TGTGCCTGTGACACCGTGATGGGGGGGTTAGGTTGGACCGATAAACTCATCTTT. As protein: CACDTVMGGLGWTDKLIF.

In regard to this clone: This probably arose from a read error, given a far larger clone one base away. This specimen includes other DNA sequences encoding the same CDR3. No J gene call was made, and the V gene is TRDV1; the DNA was not compared with TRDD3, the D call given in the table. Germline values: CDR1 TSWWSYY, CDR2 QGS. This CDR3 contains 18 residues. The CDR3 loop is CALGELIATGKKTDKLIF. The CDR3 bases are TGTGCTCTTGGGGAACTAATCGCCACGGGGAAGAAGACCGATAAACTCATCTTC.

Concerning this clone: The protein held in TCRdb is that of a much larger clone and does not match this DNA's translation at residue 7, likely because of a read error; the protein shown is translated from the DNA. This sequence joins TRDV1 and TRDJ2, with unresolved D. With 0 bases removed from V and 3 bases from J, the gap between germline ends came to 17 bases. This CDR3 contains 18 residues. Germline assignment: CDR1 TSWWSYY and CDR2 QGS. CDR3 bases: TGTGCTCTTGGGGAACTACCCCCCTCTGGAGCCCTGACAGCACAACTCTTCTTT. Protein sequence: CALGELPPSGALTAQLFF.

As to this clone: With a far larger clone one base away, a read error is the likely cause. Additional DNA sequences in this sample encode the identical CDR3. The chain uses TRDV2 and TRDJ1; possibly TRDD1 or TRDD3 for D (5 bases each). The J gene was not available in TCRdb and was assigned here by matching the DNA to germline segments. Trimming left V 0 bases short and J 1 base short, with 20 bases between. Germline V lookup: CDR1 GEAIGNYY, CDR2 EKD. CDR3 length: 18 residues. The CDR3 protein is CACDTAMLGDSSTDKLIF. The CDR3 DNA follows: TGTGCCTGTGACACCGCTATGCTGGGAGATAGTAGCACCGATAAACTCATCTTT.

This clone has more than one count but fewer than ten. TCRdb pairs this DNA with a much larger clone's protein that differs at residue 3, likely a read error; the protein shown was translated from the DNA. The chain joins TRDV1 to TRDJ1; D may correspond to TRDD2 or TRDD3 (6 bases each). Germline V gives CDR1 TSWWSYY, CDR2 QGS. This CDR3 contains 19 residues. CDR3: CAPGESYVEYAWYTDKLIF. CDR3 in DNA: TGTGCTCCTGGGGAATCCTACGTGGAATACGCTTGGTACACCGATAAACTCATCTTT.

This clone has only a few counts. TCRdb lists the protein of a much larger clone for this DNA, which differs at residue 20, so this is likely a read error; the protein given here is translated from the DNA itself. The chain uses TRDV1 and TRDJ1, with D perhaps matching TRDD2 (6 bases). The J gene is absent in TCRdb and was assigned here via DNA matching to germline. The CDR3 length is 23 residues. Germline-derived CDR1 and CDR2 are TSWWSYY and QGS. In DNA, the CDR3 is TGTGCTCTTGGGGAACTAGGATTCTTCCTGCCCAGGTCTCGGGGACGATACACCGATAGACTCATCTTT. Translating it yields CALGELGFFLPRSRGRYTDRLIF.

As for this clone: Only one base separates this from a far larger clonotype, so it likely reflects a read error. This specimen includes other DNA sequences encoding the same CDR3. This chain uses TRDV2 with TRDJ3; 13 bases fit TRDD3. Germline matching of the DNA provided the J gene here, since TCRdb leaves it blank. CDR1 and CDR2 (germline): GEAIGNYY, EKD. The J segment lost 4 bases and the V segment lost 4 bases, leaving 9 bases of the junction unmatched. The length of the CDR3 is 19 residues. CDR3 loop: CACDTLLGDTQWDTRQMFF. The CDR3 DNA reads as TGTGCCTGTGATACCTTACTGGGGGATACGCAGTGGGACACCCGACAGATGTTTTTC.

In regard to this clone: TCRdb attributes to this sequence the protein of a much larger clone, which differs from the DNA translation at residue 8; a read error is likely, and the protein displayed is translated from the DNA. The rearrangement joins TRDV1 to TRDJ1; D might be TRDD3 (5 bases). V was cut by 4 bases and J by 1 base, with 16 bases left in between. This CDR3 comprises 16 residues. The germline V gene has CDR1 TSWWSYY and CDR2 QGS. The DNA for the CDR3 is TGTGCTCTTGGGGTCCCGGGGGCCCTCTTCACCGATAAACTCATCTTT. This encodes CALGVPGALFTDKLIF.

Regarding this clone: This likely came from a read error, as a far larger clone is one base away. The same CDR3 arises from other DNA sequences in this sample as well. The chain joins TRDV1 to TRDJ1; TRDD3 aligns across 7 bases. This CDR3 contains 18 residues. Germline CDR1 is TSWWSYY and CDR2 is QGS. The CDR3 DNA sequence: TGTGCTCTTGGGGAACTTCCGGTGGGGGACGACTACACTGATAAACTCATCTTT. Translated: CALGELPVGDDYTDKLIF.

By sample share, this clone is large. Other DNA variants within this sample encode the same CDR3. This chain joins TRDV2 and TRDJ1, with D maybe TRDD2 (5 bases). The CDR3 has 17 residues. Germline CDR1 GEAIGNYY, CDR2 EKD. V lost 2 bases and J 9 bases, leaving 27 bases between the germline ends. CDR3 in DNA: TGTGCCTGTGACAATTCCTTGTCTTACCCCGAGGGTGGTGAACTCATCTTT. This sequence encodes CACDNSLSYPEGGELIF.

A few counts support this clone. The TCRdb record carries a much larger clone's protein, which differs from this DNA's translation at residue 17; a read error is the likely cause, and the protein listed here is the DNA translation. The V gene corresponds to TRDV2; no J gene was called; the listed D gene, TRDD3, was not tested against the DNA. This CDR3 spans 19 amino acids. Germline V CDR1 and CDR2: GEAIGNYY, EKD. As DNA, the CDR3 is TGTGCCTGTGTGGGCACTTGGAAAGGAATCTCACTCCACACCGATAAATTCATCTTT. Translated: CACVGTWKGISLHTDKFIF.

This clone was recorded a few times. It is likely a read error: a sequence one base away is far more abundant. Additional DNA sequences in this sample encode the identical CDR3. The rearrangement joins TRDV2 to TRDJ1; 10 nucleotides agree with TRDD3. In the absence of a J gene in TCRdb, the DNA was matched to germline to assign it here. The V gene's germline CDR1 is GEAIGNYY and CDR2 EKD. The length of the CDR3 is 16 residues. CDR3 DNA: TGTGCATGTGTCAACCTGGGGGATATGGCGACCGATAAACTCATCTTT. Protein product: CACVNLGDMATDKLIF.

Comments on this clone: TCRdb's entry gives the protein of a much larger clone, which mismatches this DNA's translation at residue 15, likely from a read error; the protein reported here is translated from the DNA. This chain connects TRDV2 to TRDJ3; TRDD3 matches 7 bases. CDR3 length equals 20 residues. The germline V gene has CDR1 GEAIGNYY and CDR2 EKD. CDR3 loop: CACDPIITGESSWDARQMFF. CDR3 nucleotide sequence: TGTGCCTGTGACCCGATAATTACTGGGGAGAGCTCCTGGGACGCCCGACAGATGTTTTTC.

This clone was seen a handful of times. The protein TCRdb lists belongs to a much larger clone and differs from this DNA's translation at residue 11, which points to a read error; the protein shown is made from the DNA. This chain joins TRDV1 and TRDJ1; 12 positions agree with TRDD3. TCRdb leaves out the J gene; it was filled in here by matching the DNA to germline. Germline CDR1 TSWWSYY, CDR2 QGS. CDR3 length: 25 amino acids. V lost 0 bases to trimming and J lost 3 bases; unmatched junction nucleotides: 29. The CDR3 DNA is TGTGCTCTTGGGGAACTACCCTATGTCGCCACTAAAATTCCGGTACTGGGGGATACCCCCGATAAACTCATCTTT. This sequence encodes CALGELPYVATKIPVLGDTPDKLIF.

This clone was seen many times. The J gene is TRDJ1, the V gene TRDV2; 8 nucleotides agree with TRDD3. Germline values: CDR1 GEAIGNYY, CDR2 EKD. V was pared by 0 bases and J by 6 bases, with 14 bases of the junction left unmatched. The CDR3 has 17 residues. CDR3 sequence: CACDTVSGTGGLYKLIF. The CDR3 coding sequence is TGTGCCTGTGACACCGTATCTGGTACTGGGGGGTTATATAAACTCATCTTT.

This clone was found a few times. For this DNA, TCRdb reports the protein of a much larger clone, which diverges at residue 7, most likely from a read error; the protein presented here is translated directly from the DNA. The chain carries TRDV2 and TRDJ1; TRDD3 agrees at 8 bases. As TCRdb names no J gene, one was assigned here on the basis of a DNA match to germline. J gave up 4 bases and V 0 bases, and 15 bases lay outside the gene matches. Germline loops: CDR1 GEAIGNYY, CDR2 EKD. The CDR3 is made up of 18 amino acids. CDR3 amino acids: CACDTRETFGGSGDKLIF. In nucleotides, the CDR3 is TGTGCCTGTGACACCCGTGAAACTTTTGGGGGATCCGGCGATAAACTCATCTTT.

Note on this clone: This DNA translates differently at residue 13 from the TCRdb protein, which is that of a much larger clone; a read error is likely, and the protein shown is the DNA's own translation. J is TRDJ1 and V is TRDV1; 9 nucleotides line up with TRDD3. The CDR3 covers 20 residues. The germline V gene has CDR1 TSWWSYY and CDR2 QGS. V shed 0 bases and J 0 bases; nucleotides not matched to a gene: 14. The CDR3 DNA reads TGTGCTCTTGGGGAACTAACCTCTTGGGGGATATGCTCCTACACCGATAAACTCATCTTT. Its translation: CALGELTSWGICSYTDKLIF.